The clone carrying this T cell receptor (beta chain) was detected ten times or more. Its antigen is not identified. TCR beta CDR3 sequences were amplified from RNA transcripts. TCR CDR3 regions were first amplified by RT-PCR with HTBI primers. TCRdb processed the multiplex PCR reads anew with MiXCR; each CDR3 protein has one entry. The profile shows hundreds of thousands of distinct CDR3 sequences, around 14% of them singletons. V lost 3 bases, J lost 7 bases, and 9 bases lay in between. The germline V gene has CDR1 SGHNT and CDR2 YENEEA. The CDR3 is 13 amino acids. Clinical symptoms, serum thyroxine, TRAb, thyroid ultrasound and orbital computed tomography established diagnosis. The sample originates from a study of T cells in Graves' hyperthyroidism and ophthalmopathy. Study results and caveats: It was a median around seven months before onset that the model predicted ophthalmopathy. Most clonotypes that expanded in the thyroid above 0.001 also showed up in blood.

The chain is built from TRBV11-3 and TRBJ1-4, with D maybe TRBD1 (5 bases). The receptor comes from a woman younger than 45 with Graves' hyperthyroidism that later progressed to Graves' ophthalmopathy. Input material: blood. CDR3 region: CASSLMGLEKLFF. CDR3 DNA sequence: TGTGCCAGCAGCTTGATGGGACTTGAAAAACTGTTTTTT.